The present TCR beta chain was sequenced within a study of T cell responses to AZD1222 COVID-19 vaccine. TCRdb keeps only in-frame clones here, not all; method: immunoSEQ multiplex PCR. This table holds 90,000 to 110,000 clones, around 90% found once. CDR1 and CDR2 from the germline V gene are KGHSH and LQKENI. The CDR3 is 16 residues long. V lost 1 base and J lost 1, with 13 bases in between. The chain has TRBV18 and TRBJ1-2; D is unresolved. The sample in question was peripheral blood, obtained on day 0 of AZD1222 vaccination. The TCR sequence derives from an adult in good health. The CDR3 is CASSPLEAGINYGYTF. The CDR3 DNA sequence: TGTGCCAGCTCACCACTCGAGGCAGGAATTAACTATGGCTACACCTTC.